This T cell receptor beta chain comes out of a study of T-cell memory formation after mild COVID-19. Whole-study results and caveats: Still unconfirmed is whether the second-wave clones peaking on day 37 recognized SARS-CoV-2. Day 15 to 85 contracting clones showed balanced CD4/CD8; later expanders leaned CD4+. Contracting CD4+ clones lay largely in CM and EM, with CD8+ ones residing in EMRA.

There are 16 residues in the CDR3. CDR1 is SGHVS and CDR2 is FQNEAQ in the germline V gene. Germline trimming cut 5 bases from V and 4 bases from J; bases unmatched to any gene: 9. TCRdb re-called the 5' RACE reads through MiXCR, storing one row per CDR3 protein. The data show about 500,000 distinct CDR3 sequences, about a fifth seen once. This clonotype was seen a handful of times. Its antigen remains unknown. The gene calls are TRBV7-8 and TRBJ2-1, with 9 bases matching TRBD1. The sequence was obtained from an adult woman who had mild COVID-19 (a few samples of this study predate the infection). Cell type and time point are not known. The sequenced sample consisted of PBMCs or a T cell subset sorted from them (not recorded which). The CDR3 here is CASSPPGTGIYNEQFF. In DNA form, the CDR3 reads TGTGCCAGCAGCCCGCCGGGGACAGGGATTTACAATGAGCAGTTCTTC. The full variable domain, rest sourced from reference TRBV7-8 and TRBJ2-1, is GAGVSQSPRYKVAKRGQDVALRCDPISGHVSLFWYQQALGQGPEFLTYFQNEAQLDKSGLPSDRFFAERPEGSVSTLKIQRTQQEDSAVYLCASSPPGTGIYNEQFFGPGTRLTVL.